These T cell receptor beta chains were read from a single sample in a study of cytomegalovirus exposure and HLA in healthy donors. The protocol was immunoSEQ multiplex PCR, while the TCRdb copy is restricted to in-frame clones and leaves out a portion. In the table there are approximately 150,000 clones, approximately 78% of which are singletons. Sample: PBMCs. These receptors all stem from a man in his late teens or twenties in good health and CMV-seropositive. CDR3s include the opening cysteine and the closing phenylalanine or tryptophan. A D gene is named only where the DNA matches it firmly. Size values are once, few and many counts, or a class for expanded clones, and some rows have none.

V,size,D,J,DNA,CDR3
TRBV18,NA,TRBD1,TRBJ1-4,TGTGCCAGCTCACGGACAGGGCCAAATGAAAAACTGTTTTTT,CASSRTGPNEKLFF
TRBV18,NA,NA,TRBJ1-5,TGTGCCAGCTCACTCGAAGCCCCAGGTTTAGGCAATCAGCCCCAGCATTTT,CASSLEAPGLGNQPQHF
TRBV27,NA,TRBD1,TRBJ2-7,TGTGCCAGCAGTATAACAGGGGGTGCCTACGAGCAGTACTTC,CASSITGGAYEQYF
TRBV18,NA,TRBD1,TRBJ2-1,TGTGCCAGCTCACCGGGACAGGGGGGCAATGAGCAGTTCTTC,CASSPGQGGNEQFF
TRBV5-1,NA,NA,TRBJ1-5,TGCGCCAGCAGCTTTTCCGGGAATAGCAATCAGCCCCAGCATTTT,CASSFSGNSNQPQHF
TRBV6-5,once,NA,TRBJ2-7,TGTGCCAGCCAGGAGGGTAGCTCCTACGAGCAGTACTTC,CASQEGSSYEQYF
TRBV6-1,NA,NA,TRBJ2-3,TGTGCCAGTAACAGGGAAAGCACAGATACGCAGTATTTT,CASNRESTDTQYF
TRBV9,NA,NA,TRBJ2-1,TGTGCCAGCAGCGCAAGGACTAACCCGGCCTACAATGAGCAGTTCTTC,CASSARTNPAYNEQFF
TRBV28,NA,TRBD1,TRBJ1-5,TGTGCCAGCAGTGAGGGGGCTTCGGGTCAGCCCCAGCATTTT,CASSEGASGQPQHF
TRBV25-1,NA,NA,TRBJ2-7,TGTGCCAGCAGTGATCCCACAGGGAAGGTCTACGAGCAGTACTTC,CASSDPTGKVYEQYF
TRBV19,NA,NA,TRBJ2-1,TGTGCCAGTAGTAACCCTCAGGGTAATCTGCAGTTCTTC,CASSNPQGNLQFF
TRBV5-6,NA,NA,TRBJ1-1,TGTGCCAGCAGCAGGGGGTCGAGGACTGAAGCTTTCTTT,CASSRGSRTEAFF
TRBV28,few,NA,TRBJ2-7,TGTGCCAGCAGTAAGACAGTTGAGCAGTACTTC,CASSKTVEQYF
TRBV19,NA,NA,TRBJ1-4,TGTGCCAGTAGTTTGGGGCTTGGTGAAAAACTGTTTTTT,CASSLGLGEKLFF
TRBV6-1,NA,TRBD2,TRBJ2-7,TGTGCCAGCAGTGAAGCGCTTCAGGCTAGCGGAGTTAGCTCCTACGAGCAGTACTTC,CASSEALQASGVSSYEQYF
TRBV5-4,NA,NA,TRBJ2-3,TGTGCCAGCAGCTTTGGGGGGACCCCAGATACGCAGTATTTT,CASSFGGTPDTQYF
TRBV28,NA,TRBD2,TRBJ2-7,TGTGCCAGCAGTTTCTTGCGGGAGGACTCCTACGAGCAGTACTTC,CASSFLREDSYEQYF
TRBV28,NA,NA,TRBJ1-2,TGTGCCAGCAGTTTCGAGGTTAACTATGGCTACACCTTC,CASSFEVNYGYTF
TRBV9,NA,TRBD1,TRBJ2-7,TGTGCCAGCAGCCCAGGGACAGGAACCTACGAGCAGTACTTC,CASSPGTGTYEQYF
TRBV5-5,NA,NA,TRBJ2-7,TGTGCCAGCAGCCCGACAGACTACGAGCAGTACTTC,CASSPTDYEQYF
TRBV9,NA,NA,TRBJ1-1,TGTGCCAGCAGCTCGACACGTGAAGCTTTCTTT,CASSSTREAFF
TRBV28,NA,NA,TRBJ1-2,TGTGCCAGCAGTTCCTCCTATGGCTACACCTTC,CASSSSYGYTF
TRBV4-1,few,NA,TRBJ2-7,TGCGCCAGCAGCGGAGAAGGAGACAGTTCTACCCCCGAGCAGTACTTC,CASSGEGDSSTPEQYF
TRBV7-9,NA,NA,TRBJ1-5,TGTGCCAGCAGCCTCTACGATCAGCCCCAGCATTTT,CASSLYDQPQHF
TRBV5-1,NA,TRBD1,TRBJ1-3,TGCGCCAGCAGTAAGGGGACAGAGGGAAACACCATATATTTT,CASSKGTEGNTIYF
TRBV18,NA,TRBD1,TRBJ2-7,TGTGCCAGCACAAGGGACAGGAGCCCCTACGAGCAGTACTTC,CASTRDRSPYEQYF
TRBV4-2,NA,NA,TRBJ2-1,TGTGCCAGCAGCCAAGGGAGCTGGGATGAGCAGTTCTTC,CASSQGSWDEQFF
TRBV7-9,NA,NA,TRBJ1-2,TGTGCCAGCAGCTTAGTTCAGGGAATAGGTGGCTACACCTTC,CASSLVQGIGGYTF
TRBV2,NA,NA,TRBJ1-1,TGTGCCAGCACCGGCGGGCTTGGCACTGAAGCTTTCTTT,CASTGGLGTEAFF
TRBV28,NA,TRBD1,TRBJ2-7,TGTGCCAGCAGTTTTTACAGGGGCCCCTACGAGCAGTACTTC,CASSFYRGPYEQYF
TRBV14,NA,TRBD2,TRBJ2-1,TGTGCCAGCAGCCCCTGGACTAGCGGGAGTTCAAATGAGCAGTTCTTC,CASSPWTSGSSNEQFF
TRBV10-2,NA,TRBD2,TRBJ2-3,TGCGCCAGCAGTTGGACTAGCAGCACAGATACGCAGTATTTT,CASSWTSSTDTQYF
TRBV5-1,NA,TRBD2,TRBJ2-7,TGCGCCAGCAGCTCCCAGCGGCGGGAGGTTACCTACGAGCAGTACTTC,CASSSQRREVTYEQYF
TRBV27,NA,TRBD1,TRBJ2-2,TGTGCCAGCAGTCCGGGACAGACGAACACCGGGGAGCTGTTTTTT,CASSPGQTNTGELFF
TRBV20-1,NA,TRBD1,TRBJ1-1,TGCAGTGCTAGAGATGACAGGGGCAGGTGGTTT,CSARDDRGRWF
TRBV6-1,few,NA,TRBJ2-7,TGTGCCAGCAGTGAAGCAGGGGCCGGCGAGCAGTACTTC,CASSEAGAGEQYF
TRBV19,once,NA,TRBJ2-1,TGTGCCAGTAGTATCGGGACTAATGAGCAGTTCTTC,CASSIGTNEQFF
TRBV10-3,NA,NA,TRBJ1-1,TGTGCCATCAGTGAGTTGTCAGGGAAAGAAGCTTTCTTT,CAISELSGKEAFF
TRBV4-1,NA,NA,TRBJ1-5,TGCGCCAGCAGCCCCCAGGGCTATAGCAATCAGCCCCAGCATTTT,CASSPQGYSNQPQHF
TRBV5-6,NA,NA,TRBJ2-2,TGTGCCAGCAGCTCGACAGTGGCCCCCACCGGGGAGCTGTTTTTT,CASSSTVAPTGELFF
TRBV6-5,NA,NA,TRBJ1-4,TGTGCCAGCAGACGACATTCAACTAATGAAAAACTGTTTTTT,CASRRHSTNEKLFF
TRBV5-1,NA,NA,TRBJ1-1,TGCGCCAGCAGCTTGTCAGGGACTGAAGCTTTCTTT,CASSLSGTEAFF
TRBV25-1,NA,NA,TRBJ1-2,TGTGCCAGCAGTGAACCCGGACAGTTTAACTATGGCTACACCTTC,CASSEPGQFNYGYTF
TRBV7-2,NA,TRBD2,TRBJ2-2,TGTGCCAGCAGCTTAGTGCAGCGGGAGACCCCGCTCACCGGGGAGCTGTTTTTT,CASSLVQRETPLTGELFF
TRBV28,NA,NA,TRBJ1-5,TGTGCCAGCAGTGCCCATTCCTTTAGAGGGAGAAGCTATAGCAATCAGCCCCAGCATTTT,CASSAHSFRGRSYSNQPQHF
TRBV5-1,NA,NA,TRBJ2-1,TGCGCCAGCAGATTGGACTCTACGGAGCAGTTCTTC,CASRLDSTEQFF
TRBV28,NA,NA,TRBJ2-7,TGTGCCAGCGCAACGGGGACAATCACCTACGAGCAGTACTTC,CASATGTITYEQYF
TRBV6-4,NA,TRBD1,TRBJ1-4,TGTGCCAGCAGCGCGGACAGGGATCACGAAAAACTGTTTTTT,CASSADRDHEKLFF
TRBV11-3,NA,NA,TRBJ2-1,TGTGCCAGCAGCTTATTGGGGCTGAGTCTAGGCAATGAGCAGTTCTTC,CASSLLGLSLGNEQFF
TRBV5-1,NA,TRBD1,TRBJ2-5,TGCGCCAGCAGCTTGGCGGACAGGGACCTGGGGACCCAGTACTTC,CASSLADRDLGTQYF